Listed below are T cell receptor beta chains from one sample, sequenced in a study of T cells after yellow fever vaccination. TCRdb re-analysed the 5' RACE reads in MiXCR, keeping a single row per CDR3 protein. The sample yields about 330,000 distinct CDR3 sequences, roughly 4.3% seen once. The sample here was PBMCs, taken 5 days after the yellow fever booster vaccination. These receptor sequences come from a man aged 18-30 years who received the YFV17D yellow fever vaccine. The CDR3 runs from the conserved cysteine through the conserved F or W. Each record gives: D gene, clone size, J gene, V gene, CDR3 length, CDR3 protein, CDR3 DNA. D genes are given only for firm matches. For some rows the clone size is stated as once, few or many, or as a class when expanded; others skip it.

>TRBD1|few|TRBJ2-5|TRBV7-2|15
CASSLRQGEMETQYF
TGTGCCAGCAGCCTGAGACAGGGGGAGATGGAGACCCAGTACTTC
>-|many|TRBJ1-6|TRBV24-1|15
CATTRTVENNSPLHF
TGTGCCACCACAAGGACGGTGGAGAATAATTCACCCCTCCACTTT
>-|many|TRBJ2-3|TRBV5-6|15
CASSLGPGRTDTQYF
TGTGCCAGCAGCTTGGGTCCAGGGCGCACAGATACGCAGTATTTT
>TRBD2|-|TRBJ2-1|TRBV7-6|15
CATGLAGGPGNEQFF
TGTGCCACAGGACTAGCGGGGGGGCCGGGAAATGAGCAGTTCTTC
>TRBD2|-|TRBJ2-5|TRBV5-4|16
CASSSRSGGPPETQYF
TGTGCCAGCAGCTCGCGCAGCGGGGGACCTCCAGAGACCCAGTACTTC
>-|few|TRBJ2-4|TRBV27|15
CASSQGGMAKNIQYF
TGTGCCAGCAGTCAGGGGGGGATGGCCAAAAACATTCAGTACTTC
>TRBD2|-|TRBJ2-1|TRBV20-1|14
CSVLAGGSNNEQFF
TGCAGTGTTTTAGCGGGGGGGAGCAACAATGAGCAGTTCTTC
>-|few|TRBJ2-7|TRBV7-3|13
CASSRGFGGEQYF
TGTGCCAGCAGCCGGGGGTTCGGGGGCGAGCAGTACTTC
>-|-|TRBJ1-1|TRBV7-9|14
CASSLRETGTEAFF
TGTGCCAGCAGCTTAAGGGAGACTGGCACTGAAGCTTTCTTT
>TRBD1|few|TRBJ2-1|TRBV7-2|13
CASSAGGLFEQFF
TGTGCCAGCAGCGCAGGGGGATTGTTTGAGCAGTTCTTC
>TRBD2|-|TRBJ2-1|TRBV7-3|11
CASSDGLALFF
TGTGCCAGCAGCGATGGACTAGCTCTGTTCTTC
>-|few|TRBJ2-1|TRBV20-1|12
CSARIQAAEQFF
TGCAGTGCTAGAATCCAGGCGGCTGAGCAGTTCTTC
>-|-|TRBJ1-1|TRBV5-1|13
CASSTDWNTEAFF
TGCGCCAGCAGCACCGACTGGAACACTGAAGCTTTCTTT
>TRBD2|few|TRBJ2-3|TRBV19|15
CASNVAGHSTDTQYF
TGTGCCAGTAATGTAGCGGGGCACTCCACAGATACGCAGTATTTT
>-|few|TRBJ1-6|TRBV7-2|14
CASSLGQTNSPLHF
TGTGCCAGCAGCTTAGGACAGACTAATTCACCCCTCCACTTT
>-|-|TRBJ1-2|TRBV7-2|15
CASSPFAGYPYGYTF
TGTGCCAGCAGCCCGTTCGCAGGGTATCCCTATGGCTACACCTTC
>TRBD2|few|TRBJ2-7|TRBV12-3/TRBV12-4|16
CASSPSSGGNPYEQYF
TGTGCCAGCAGTCCCTCTAGCGGGGGCAATCCCTACGAGCAGTACTTC
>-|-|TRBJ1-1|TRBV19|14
CASRAGDMNTEAFF
TGTGCCAGTAGGGCCGGTGACATGAACACTGAAGCTTTCTTT
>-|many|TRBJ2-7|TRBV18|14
CASSHSDNRYEQYF
TGTGCCAGCTCACATAGTGATAACCGCTACGAGCAGTACTTC
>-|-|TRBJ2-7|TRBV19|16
CASSLDRTTSSYEQYF
TGTGCCAGTAGTCTCGACAGGACTACCTCCTCCTACGAGCAGTACTTC
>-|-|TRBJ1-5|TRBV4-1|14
CASSTQLSNQPQHF
TGCGCCAGCAGCACACAGCTTTCCAATCAGCCCCAGCATTTT
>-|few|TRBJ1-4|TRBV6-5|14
CASSYSTANEKLFF
TGTGCCAGCAGTTACTCGACAGCTAATGAAAAACTGTTTTTT
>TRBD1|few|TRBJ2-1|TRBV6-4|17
CASSRQGQGSSYNEQFF
TGTGCCAGCAGTCGACAGGGACAGGGGAGCTCCTACAATGAGCAGTTCTTC
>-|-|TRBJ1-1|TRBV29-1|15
CSVTQRLDTNTEAFF
TGCAGCGTTACCCAAAGGCTAGATACTAACACTGAAGCTTTCTTT
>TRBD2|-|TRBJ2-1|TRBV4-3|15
CASSMGTSGYNEQFF
TGCGCCAGCAGCATGGGGACTAGCGGTTACAATGAGCAGTTCTTC
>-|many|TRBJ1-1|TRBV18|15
CASSPPQGGDTEAFF
TGTGCCAGCTCACCACCGCAGGGCGGGGACACTGAAGCTTTCTTT
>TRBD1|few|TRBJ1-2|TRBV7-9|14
CASSTHRGPHGYTF
TGTGCCAGCAGCACCCACAGGGGGCCCCACGGCTACACCTTC
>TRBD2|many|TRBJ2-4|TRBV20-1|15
CSASRGSGGTNIQYF
TGCAGTGCTAGTCGGGGTAGCGGGGGTACAAACATTCAGTACTTC
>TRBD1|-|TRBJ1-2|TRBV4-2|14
CASSQDRDRAGYTF
TGTGCCAGCAGCCAAGATAGGGACAGGGCGGGCTACACCTTC
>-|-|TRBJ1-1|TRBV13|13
CASSLEDSTEAFF
TGTGCCAGCAGCTTAGAAGATAGCACTGAAGCTTTCTTT
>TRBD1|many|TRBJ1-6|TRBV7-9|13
CASSLQGDSPLHF
TGTGCCAGCAGCTTACAGGGGGATTCACCCCTCCACTTT
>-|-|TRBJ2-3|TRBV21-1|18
CASSKALPGTEITDTQYF
TGTGCCAGCAGCAAAGCGCTTCCCGGGACAGAAATCACAGATACGCAGTATTTT
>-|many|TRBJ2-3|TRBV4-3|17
CASSQGLRASSTDTQYF
TGCGCCAGCAGCCAAGGTTTGAGGGCCTCAAGCACAGATACGCAGTATTTT
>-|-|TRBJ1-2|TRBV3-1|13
CASSQLNTKAYTF
TGTGCCAGCAGCCAGCTGAATACCAAGGCGTACACCTTC
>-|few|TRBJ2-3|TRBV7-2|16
CASSQRGPLSTDTQYF
TGTGCCAGCAGCCAAAGAGGCCCCCTTAGCACAGATACGCAGTATTTT
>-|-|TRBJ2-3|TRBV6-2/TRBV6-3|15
CASTRRRTSTDTQYF
TGTGCCAGCACCCGAAGGCGGACGAGCACAGATACGCAGTATTTT
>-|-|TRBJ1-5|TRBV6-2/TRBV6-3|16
CASSYPEGRAGQPQHF
TGTGCCAGCAGCTACCCGGAGGGGCGCGCCGGTCAGCCCCAGCATTTT
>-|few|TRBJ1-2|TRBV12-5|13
CASGLGTAYGYTF
TGTGCTAGTGGTTTGGGGACAGCCTATGGCTACACCTTC
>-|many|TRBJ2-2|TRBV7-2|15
CASRLGASKAGELFF
TGTGCCAGCAGGTTGGGAGCGTCTAAGGCCGGGGAGCTGTTTTTT
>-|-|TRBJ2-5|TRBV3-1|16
CASSQVSAYPQETQYF
TGTGCCAGCAGCCAGGTCTCCGCGTATCCCCAAGAGACCCAGTACTTC
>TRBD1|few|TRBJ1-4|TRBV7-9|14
CASSFGQGNEKLFF
TGTGCCAGCAGCTTTGGACAGGGAAATGAAAAACTGTTTTTT
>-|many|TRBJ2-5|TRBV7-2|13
CASSPTPPETQYF
TGTGCCAGCAGCCCCACCCCCCCAGAGACCCAGTACTTC
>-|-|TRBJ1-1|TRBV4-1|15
CASSQESSQTIEAFF
TGCGCCAGCAGCCAAGAATCTTCACAGACCATTGAAGCTTTCTTT
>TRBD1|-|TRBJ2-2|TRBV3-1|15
CASSWDRMNTGELFF
TGTGCCAGCAGCTGGGACAGAATGAACACCGGGGAGCTGTTTTTT
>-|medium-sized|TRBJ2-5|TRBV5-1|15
CASSWRGTRQETQYF
TGCGCCAGCAGCTGGAGAGGGACGCGTCAAGAGACCCAGTACTTC
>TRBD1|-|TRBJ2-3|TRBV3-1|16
CASSQVGTGGGDTQYF
TGTGCCAGCAGCCAGGTCGGGACAGGGGGTGGTGATACGCAGTATTTT
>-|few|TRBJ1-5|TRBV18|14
CASSPGQINQPQHF
TGTGCCAGCTCACCAGGCCAGATTAATCAGCCCCAGCATTTT
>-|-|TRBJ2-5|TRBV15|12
CATSRARETQYF
TGTGCCACCAGCAGAGCGAGGGAGACCCAGTACTTC
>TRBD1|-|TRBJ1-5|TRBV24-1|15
CATSDGTGGNQPQHF
TGTGCCACCAGTGATGGGACAGGGGGCAATCAGCCCCAGCATTTT
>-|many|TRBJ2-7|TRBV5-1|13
CASSLPQTYEQYF
TGCGCCAGCAGTTTACCCCAAACCTACGAGCAGTACTTC